The 31 T cell receptor beta chains presented below share a single source sample, sequenced in a study of blood T cell repertoires in COVID-19. The repertoire was sequenced with immunoSEQ multiplex PCR; TCRdb's copy has only in-frame clones and lacks some. The top ten clones hold about 12% of a sample with approximately 290,000 clones, about nine tenths of them seen once. Sequenced material: peripheral blood. These receptors were obtained from a woman aged 60-75 years with acute or convalescent COVID-19.

The V call is TRBV5-1, the J call TRBJ2-3, with TRBD2 matching 13 bases. V lost 4 bases to trimming and J lost 9 bases; unmatched junction nucleotides: 14. The CDR3 consists of 17 residues. In germline, CDR1 is SGHRS, CDR2 YFSETQ. The DNA for the CDR3 is TGCGCCAGCAGCGGCGCCGGACTAGCGGGGGTAGTCAGCACGCAGTATTTT. Its translation: CASSGAGLAGVVSTQYF.

The chain carries TRBV7-3 and TRBJ2-3, with TRBD2 matching 8 bases. Germline CDR1 reads SGHTA; CDR2 reads FQGTGA. This CDR3 is built from 15 residues. V trimming: 5 bases; J trimming: 4 bases; junction bases outside the gene matches: 8. The CDR3 protein is CASSASAGGPDTQYF. CDR3 sequence (DNA): TGTGCCAGCAGCGCGTCGGCGGGGGGCCCAGATACGCAGTATTTT.

V usage is TRBV5-1 and J usage is TRBJ1-5, with 10 nucleotides matching TRBD1. V gave up 4 bases and J gave up 4 bases; unmatched junction bases: 8. Germline CDR1 is SGHRS and CDR2 is YFSETQ. CDR3 length: 16 amino acids. The CDR3, as DNA: TGCGCCAGCAGCGCTGGGACAGGGGATAGAAATCAGCCCCAGCATTTT. Translated: CASSAGTGDRNQPQHF.

The chain couples TRBV7-3 to TRBJ1-5; TRBD1 agrees at 8 bases. Germline CDR1 and CDR2: SGHTA and FQGTGA. The CDR3 totals 17 residues. V shed 1 base, J shed 1 base, and the junction held 6 bases outside the gene matches. The CDR3, as DNA: TGTGCCAGCAGCTTAATTGAGCGACAGGGGAGCAATCAGCCCCAGCATTTT. This encodes CASSLIERQGSNQPQHF.

The CDR3 sequence is CASSTGVYQETQYF. The CDR3 DNA follows: TGTGCCAGCAGCACAGGGGTCTACCAAGAGACCCAGTACTTC. The V gene is TRBV2, the J gene TRBJ2-5; 7 bases line up with TRBD1. There are 14 residues in the CDR3. The V segment lost 6 bases and the J segment 0 bases; nucleotides outside the gene matches: 4. In germline, CDR1 is SNHLY, CDR2 FYNNEI. Based on the CDR3 plus reference TRBV2 and TRBJ2-5, the full variable domain is EPEVTQTPSHQVTQMGQEVILRCVPISNHLYFYWYRQILGQKVEFLVSFYNNEISEKSEIFDDQFSVERPDGSNFTLKIRSTKLEDSAMYFCASSTGVYQETQYFGPGTRLLVL.

The rearrangement joins TRBV9 to TRBJ1-5; maybe TRBD1 (5 bases). There are 14 residues in the CDR3. CDR1 SGDLS and CDR2 YYNGEE come from the germline V gene. V gave up 4 bases and J gave up 1 base, with 9 bases separating them. The CDR3 region is CASSLGGSNQPQHF. The CDR3 DNA reads TGTGCCAGCAGCCTCGGGGGAAGCAATCAGCCCCAGCATTTT.

The chain uses TRBV5-1 and TRBJ2-7, with D possibly TRBD1 on 5 matching bases. Between the trimmed V and J ends, which lost 5 bases and 2 bases, there was a span of 14 bases. The CDR3 consists of 14 residues. Germline CDR1 SGHRS, CDR2 YFSETQ. CDR3 DNA sequence: TGCGCCAGCAGGGCCCTTGGGGCCACCTACGAGCAGTACTTC. This encodes CASRALGATYEQYF.

The J gene is TRBJ2-7, the V gene TRBV4-1; 8 positions agree with TRBD1. The junction had 7 bases not matched to a gene; V was cut back by 3 bases and J by 6 bases. The CDR3 spans 14 residues. Germline V gives CDR1 MGHRA, CDR2 YSYEKL. The CDR3 bases are TGCGCCAGCAGCCAGCGACAGGGGACCCCCGAGCAGTACTTC. This codes for CASSQRQGTPEQYF.

Only one count was recorded for this clone. The V gene is TRBV3-1 (or the pseudogene TRBV3-2), the J gene TRBJ2-1; 8 bases are shared with TRBD2. CDR3 size: 17 residues. Unmatched junction bases numbered 13, after V lost 7 bases and J lost 2 bases. The germline V gene encodes CDR1 LGHDT and CDR2 YNNKEL (reference sequence). In nucleotides, the CDR3 is TGTGCCAGCATGGGGACTAGTCGGTCCGTCCCCTACAATGAGCAGTTCTTC. It codes for CASMGTSRSVPYNEQFF.

This rearrangement joins TRBV4-3 to TRBJ1-4; weak D call: TRBD1 (6 bases). CDR3 size: 15 residues. V lost 0 bases and J lost 5, with 10 bases in between. Germline V gives CDR1 LGHNA, CDR2 YSLEER. This chain's CDR3 is CASSQDVQGNEKLFF. CDR3 bases: TGCGCCAGCAGCCAAGATGTCCAGGGGAATGAAAAACTGTTTTTT.

The chain links TRBV20-1 to TRBJ2-3; tentative D call: TRBD2 (6 bases). The CDR3 contains 12 residues. Between the trimmed V and J ends, which lost 3 bases and 6 bases, there was a span of 10 bases. The germline gives CDR1 DFQATT, CDR2 SNEGSKA (reference sequence). CDR3 loop: CSASGGRDTQYF. In DNA form, the CDR3 reads TGCAGTGCTAGTGGGGGGAGGGATACGCAGTATTTT.

This CDR3 is CASSVDQGRDEQFF. CDR3 bases: TGTGCCAGCAGCGTAGATCAGGGGCGCGATGAGCAGTTCTTC. The chain is built from TRBV9 and TRBJ2-1; D might be TRBD1 (6 bases). The CDR3 loop spans 14 amino acids. The germline V and J ends were trimmed by 0 bases and 8 bases, with 12 bases remaining between them. Germline loops: CDR1 SGDLS, CDR2 YYNGEE.

V gene TRBV21-1 combines with J gene TRBJ1-2; the table names TRBD1, a call not compared with the DNA. TRBV21-1 is noted as a pseudogene. The CDR3 is 17 residues long. Here the CDR3 DNA reads TGTGCCAGCAGCAAAGCCGCGAGTCGGGACAGGGAACCTGGCTACACCTTC. Encoded protein: CASSKAASRDREPGYTF.

The chain uses TRBV2 and TRBJ2-3; TRBD1 matches at 7 bases. This CDR3 is 18 amino acids long. With V trimmed by 3 bases and J by 2 bases, 14 bases remained unmatched. The germline V gene encodes CDR1 SNHLY and CDR2 FYNNEI. Here the CDR3 reads CASSERQGKSRFTDTQYF. DNA for the CDR3: TGTGCCAGCAGTGAGCGACAGGGAAAATCAAGGTTCACAGATACGCAGTATTTT.

V and J are TRBV4-1 and TRBJ1-5; weak D call: TRBD1 (5 bases). This CDR3 is built from 17 residues. Per germline, CDR1 MGHRA and CDR2 YSYEKL. Trimming left V 1 base short and J 4 bases short, with 17 bases between. CDR3 loop: CASSQALGAVENQPQHF. The CDR3 nucleotides are TGCGCCAGCAGCCAAGCCCTAGGGGCAGTTGAAAATCAGCCCCAGCATTTT.

This chain joins TRBV4-3 and TRBJ2-1, with TRBD1 identical over 7 bases. J gave up 5 bases and V 3 bases, and 4 bases lay outside the gene matches. Germline V gene sequence: CDR1 LGHNA, CDR2 YSLEER. CDR3 length: 14 amino acids. The CDR3 DNA follows: TGCGCCAGCAGCCATGGACAGGAGAACAATGAGCAGTTCTTC. This sequence encodes CASSHGQENNEQFF.

The V call is TRBV5-8, the J call TRBJ2-3; possibly TRBD2 for D (6 bases). CDR1 SGHTS and CDR2 YDEGEE come from the germline V gene. With 0 bases removed from V and 0 bases from J, the gap between germline ends came to 20 bases. The CDR3 is made up of 19 amino acids. CDR3 in amino acids: CASSLGLFVHSGSTDTQYF. Written as DNA, the CDR3 is TGTGCCAGCAGCTTGGGTCTGTTCGTGCACAGCGGGAGCACAGATACGCAGTATTTT.

Note on this clone: An end of the junction differs from the germline gene, which may be a read error. The rearrangement links TRBV12-3 or TRBV12-4 to TRBJ2-1; D unclear. This CDR3 has 12 amino acids. The CDR3 reads CASSTYYDEQFF. CDR3 DNA: TGTGCCAGCAGCACTTACTACGATGAGCAGTTCTTC.

The V call is TRBV7-2, the J call TRBJ1-5; D possibly corresponds to TRBD1 (5 bases). Germline CDR1 reads SGHTA; CDR2 reads FQGNSA. This CDR3 spans 13 amino acids. Trimming removed 5 bases from V and 9 bases from J, with 14 bases in between. CDR3 in DNA: TGTGCCAGCAGCGACACTATCGACAGGCCCCAGCATTTT. It translates to CASSDTIDRPQHF.

The chain carries TRBV28 and TRBJ1-2; D is uncertain. Germline CDR1 and CDR2: MDHEN and SYDVKM. Between the trimmed V and J ends, which lost 10 bases and 0 bases, there was a span of 12 bases. This CDR3 has 13 amino acids. This CDR3 reads CATLDGTNYGYTF. For the CDR3, the DNA is TGTGCCACCCTCGACGGGACTAACTATGGCTACACCTTC.

The V and J genes are TRBV7-3 and TRBJ2-7; D might be TRBD1 (7 bases). Trimming left V 5 bases short and J 4 bases short, with 12 bases between. The CDR3 extends over 13 amino acids. CDR1 is SGHTA and CDR2 is FQGTGA in the germline V gene. The CDR3 DNA sequence: TGTGCCAGCAGCCCACCAGGGGGGTACGAGCAGTACTTC. This gives the protein CASSPPGGYEQYF.

This clone appeared a single time. The chain combines TRBV5-6 with TRBJ2-7, with a weak D call TRBD1 (6 bases). The CDR3 runs 14 residues. CDR1 is SGHDT and CDR2 is YYEEEE in the germline V gene. Trimming cost V 1 base and J 9 bases, with 17 bases left between them. The CDR3 DNA reads TGTGCCAGCAGCTTGTATAACAGGGAGACGAGGCAGTACTTC. Residues: CASSLYNRETRQYF.

The V and J genes are TRBV7-2 and TRBJ2-1; weak D call: TRBD2 (6 bases). This CDR3 contains 15 residues. Trimming removed 3 bases from V and 7 bases from J, with 16 bases in between. Germline V gene data show CDR1 as SGHTA and CDR2 as FQGNSA. The CDR3 is CASSFSGGAFNEQFF. Written as DNA, the CDR3 is TGTGCCAGCAGCTTTAGCGGTGGGGCCTTTAATGAGCAGTTCTTC.

This sequence joins TRBV3-1 (or the pseudogene TRBV3-2) and TRBJ2-5; 12 bases match TRBD2. After removal of 5 bases from V and 5 bases from J, the junction contained 9 bases not matched to a gene. Germline CDR1 is LGHDT and CDR2 is YNNKEL (reference sequence). This CDR3 region has 16 residues. This chain's CDR3 is CASSDPSGGATETQYF. CDR3 DNA: TGTGCCAGCAGCGACCCTAGCGGGGGGGCCACGGAGACCCAGTACTTC.

The chain combines TRBV2 with TRBJ1-1; D is possibly TRBD1 (6 bases). Germline V gene data show CDR1 as SNHLY and CDR2 as FYNNEI. Trimming took 6 bases from V and 1 from J, leaving 12 bases between them. This CDR3 has 14 amino acids. The chain's CDR3 is CASSLQGSNTEAFF. The DNA for the CDR3 is TGTGCCAGCAGCCTACAGGGATCGAACACTGAAGCTTTCTTT.

V usage is TRBV11-1 and J usage is TRBJ2-3, with D maybe TRBD2 (6 bases). This CDR3 is 15 amino acids long. V was trimmed by 5 bases and J by 0 bases, leaving 12 bases between them. Germline loops: CDR1 SGHAT, CDR2 FQDESV (reference sequence). The CDR3 region is CASSRVEGSTDTQYF. CDR3 DNA: TGTGCCAGCAGCCGCGTGGAGGGGAGCACAGATACGCAGTATTTT.

The rearrangement joins TRBV27 to TRBJ2-3; unclear D gene. Trimming took off 5 bases at V and 6 bases at J, with 15 bases between the two ends. Germline CDR1 is MNHEY and CDR2 is SMNVEV (reference sequence). This CDR3 spans 14 amino acids. The CDR3 nucleotides are TGTGCCAGCAGTCATGCAGGTCCCAAGGATACGCAGTATTTT. It translates to CASSHAGPKDTQYF.

The rearrangement joins TRBV6-5 to TRBJ1-5; weak D call: TRBD1 (5 bases). V lost 2 bases and J lost 1, with 6 bases in between. The CDR3 is made up of 14 amino acids. The germline V gene has CDR1 MNHEY and CDR2 SVGAGI. CDR3 nucleotide sequence: TGTGCCAGCAGTTACGACAGAAGCAATCAGCCCCAGCATTTT. This codes for CASSYDRSNQPQHF.

The chain combines TRBV18 with TRBJ1-1; 8 bases match TRBD1. The ends lost 3 bases at V and 10 bases at J; junction bases unmatched: 4. This CDR3 has 12 residues. Germline-derived CDR1 and CDR2 are KGHSH and LQKENI. CDR3 nucleotides: TGTGCCAGCTCACCGTCCGGACAGGGAGCTTTCTTT. It codes for CASSPSGQGAFF.

This chain links TRBV19 with TRBJ2-3, with 12 bases lining up with TRBD2. This CDR3 comprises 17 residues. The V and J ends lost 3 bases and 0 bases, in that order; junction bases with no gene match: 4. CDR1 and CDR2 from the germline V gene are LNHDA and SQIVND (reference sequence). The CDR3 sequence: CASSIPSGRVSTDTQYF. CDR3 nucleotides: TGTGCCAGTAGTATTCCTAGCGGGAGGGTTAGCACAGATACGCAGTATTTT.

The chain carries TRBV11-1 and TRBJ2-7; TRBD1 matches 9 bases. CDR3 length: 15 amino acids. Germline-derived CDR1 and CDR2 are SGHAT and FQDESV (reference sequence). The V gene end was trimmed by 5 bases and the J gene end by 2 bases; junction bases not matched to a gene: 7. In nucleotides, the CDR3 is TGTGCCAGCAGCCCCCCGAACAGGGGGCCCTACGAGCAGTACTTC. Translating it yields CASSPPNRGPYEQYF.